This TCR beta chain was documented in a study of Ad26.COV2.S vaccination and SARS-CoV-2 variants. The CDR3 consists of 16 residues. Between the trimmed V and J ends, which lost 3 bases and 1 base, there was a span of 16 bases. Germline loops: CDR1 MNHNY, CDR2 SVGAGI (reference sequence). Indicated treatment: roughly 20 received Ad26.COV2.S at low or high dose, single or two shots; several received placebo; per-sample allocation not given. All samples were drawn on day 63, counting from the first vaccine or placebo injection. This table comes from immunoSEQ multiplex PCR, and its TCRdb copy is limited to in-frame clones, with some not included. The sample has fewer than 400,000 clones, 80% to 90% seen once.

This receptor was obtained from a person between 18 and 65 years old who received the Ad26.COV2.S COVID-19 vaccine or a placebo. The V and J genes are TRBV6-6 and TRBJ2-7, with D maybe TRBD1 (6 bases). The sample here was peripheral blood, taken in a trial of Ad26.COV2.S vaccine versus placebo. CDR3 DNA sequence: TGTGCCAGCAGTTATCGTTCGCAGGGGCAATCCTACGAGCAGTACTTC. This sequence encodes CASSYRSQGQSYEQYF.